This T cell receptor beta chain was sequenced for a study of human T cells and chemical hapten exposure. Across the study: Small pooled library volume differences mainly caused per-sample TCR yield variation. Study-wide results and limits: With regard to DPC sensitization, TCRs above 1 in 1000 frequency did not change.

A word on this clonotype: Its antigen is currently unknown.

The time point was: healthy volunteer bleed at 6 weeks. The authors extracted total RNA from unfractionated whole blood. Unique molecular identifiers were linked by the library to individual cDNA molecules. One entry per CDR3 protein results from TCRdb running MiXCR on the RACE reads. The data contain 35,000 to 50,000 distinct CDR3 sequences, about 3.5% of them singletons. V was pared by 0 bases and J by 4 bases, with 16 bases between. Germline-derived CDR1 and CDR2 are DFQATT and SNEGSKA (reference sequence). The length of the CDR3 is 17 residues. Sequencing was performed on whole blood. The chain links TRBV20-1 to TRBJ1-6; a weak D match, TRBD1 (5 bases). This receptor was taken from a human donor in good health. Some clones in this sample may be carry-over from other donors' samples. CDR3 protein: CSARDESGTGYNSPLHF. The CDR3 DNA reads as TGCAGTGCTAGAGATGAAAGCGGGACGGGTTATAATTCACCCCTCCACTTT.